A single sample gave rise to the 19 T cell receptor beta chains below, sequenced in a study of immune cell composition in non-small cell lung cancer. The method was immunoSEQ multiplex PCR; TCRdb's version includes in-frame clones alone and lacks a portion of them. The sample holds 11,000 to 15,000 clones, about 85% seen once. The material sequenced was lung tumor tissue. These receptor sequences come from a human donor with non-small cell lung cancer.

Concerning this clone itself: The junction and the germline gene differ at one end; a read error may be behind it. The J gene is TRBJ2-1, the V gene TRBV9; no definite D call. This CDR3 comprises 14 residues. Germline CDR1 and CDR2: SGDLS and YYNGEE. CDR3 region: CASSGGGSHNEQFF. CDR3 DNA sequence: TGTGCCAGCAGCGGGGGTGGCTCCCACAATGAGCAGTTCTTC. Full variable domain (remainder filled in from reference TRBV9 and TRBJ2-1): DSGVTQTPKHLITATGQRVTLRCSPRSGDLSVYWYQQSLDQGLQFLIQYYNGEERAKGNILERFSAQQFPDLHSELNLSSLELGDSALYFCASSGGGSHNEQFFGPGTRLTVL.

This chain connects TRBV6-6 to TRBJ1-5, with D unresolved. Germline assignment: CDR1 MNHNY and CDR2 SVGAGI (reference sequence). The CDR3 consists of 16 residues. Deletions cut 0 bases from V and 5 bases from J, with 14 bases between. CDR3 residues: CASSYSAAFGDQPQHF. The DNA for the CDR3 is TGTGCCAGCAGTTACTCGGCTGCTTTTGGGGATCAGCCCCAGCATTTT.

The CDR3, as DNA: TGTGCCAGCAGTTTTCCGCGGGAGGACGGGAATGAGCAGTTCTTC. It specifies CASSFPREDGNEQFF. This chain links TRBV27 with TRBJ2-1, with 8 bases that match TRBD2. With 3 bases clipped from V and 7 bases from J, the junction kept 8 bases outside the gene matches. The CDR3 is 15 amino acids. Germline CDR1 and CDR2: MNHEY and SMNVEV (reference sequence).

This chain connects TRBV10-1 to TRBJ1-3; D gene ambiguous. V dropped 0 bases and J dropped 2 bases, with 2 bases sitting between them. CDR1 is WNHNN, CDR2 SYGVQD, per germline (reference sequence). The length of the CDR3 is 13 residues. CDR3 coding DNA: TGCGCCAGCAGTGAGTCGACTGGAAACACCATATATTTT. It specifies CASSESTGNTIYF.

The J gene is TRBJ2-3, the V gene TRBV9; 12 bases align to TRBD2. Losses at the gene ends were 4 bases for V and 6 bases for J; bases not matched to a gene: 9. From germline, CDR1 is SGDLS and CDR2 YYNGEE. The CDR3 covers 16 residues. CDR3 sequence: CASSPRLAGVLDTQYF. The CDR3 DNA is TGTGCCAGCAGCCCCCGACTAGCGGGAGTCCTGGATACGCAGTATTTT.

The CDR3 DNA sequence: TGTGCCAGCAGCCAAGGGTGGCAGGGGTCGTTCTTC. Translation: CASSQGWQGSFF. This chain links TRBV14 with TRBJ2-1; D possibly corresponds to TRBD1 (6 bases). V lost 1 base and J 15 bases, leaving 13 bases between the germline ends. CDR3 length: 12 residues. The V gene's germline CDR1 is SGHDN and CDR2 FVKESK.

The chain employs TRBV7-6 and TRBJ1-1; D gene ambiguous. CDR1 and CDR2 from the germline V gene are SGHVS and FNYEAQ. This CDR3 is 16 amino acids long. The germline V and J ends were trimmed by 0 bases and 4 bases, with 15 bases remaining between them. As DNA, the CDR3 is TGTGCCAGCAGCTTAGCAGTGGGTGGCATGGGCACTGAAGCTTTCTTT. Protein sequence: CASSLAVGGMGTEAFF. The whole variable domain, remainder taken from reference TRBV7-6 and TRBJ1-1, is GAGVSQSPRYKVTKRGQDVALRCDPISGHVSLYWYRQALGQGPEFLTYFNYEAQQDKSGLPNDRFSAERPEGSISTLTIQRTEQRDSAMYRCASSLAVGGMGTEAFFGQGTRLTVV.

The chain recombines TRBV28 with TRBJ1-3; D not certain. The CDR3 is 16 amino acids. Trimming took 6 bases from V and 0 from J, leaving 15 bases between them. CDR1 is MDHEN and CDR2 is SYDVKM in the germline V gene. In DNA form, the CDR3 reads TGTGCCAGCAGCCCGCCCACAGTTAGCTCTGGAAACACCATATATTTT. Amino acids: CASSPPTVSSGNTIYF.

This clone was observed a single time. In DNA, the CDR3 is TGTGCCAGCGGCCGGATAGCACAGGACAATGAGCAGTTCTTC. Its translation is CASGRIAQDNEQFF. The V and J genes are TRBV2 and TRBJ2-1; maybe TRBD1 (5 bases). Looked up from germline, CDR1 is SNHLY and CDR2 is FYNNEI. Trimming stripped 8 bases from V and 5 bases from J, with 16 bases between. The CDR3 length is 14 residues.

This clone ranks as large. The chain combines TRBV19 with TRBJ2-7; 7 bases agree with TRBD2. Germline V gene sequence: CDR1 LNHDA, CDR2 SQIVND (reference sequence). Trimming took 2 bases from V and 4 from J; bases not matched to a gene: 5. The CDR3 spans 14 residues. Here the CDR3 DNA reads TGTGCCAGTAGTATAACGGGAGGCGTGTACGAGCAGTACTTC. This gives the protein CASSITGGVYEQYF.

V is TRBV30 and J is TRBJ2-3; D not resolved. Germline V CDR1 and CDR2: GTSNPN, SVGIG (reference sequence). Trimming stripped 0 bases from V and 2 bases from J, with 9 bases between. The CDR3 spans 14 residues. The CDR3 loop is CAWSVLGYTDTQYF. As DNA, the CDR3 is TGTGCCTGGAGTGTACTGGGGTACACAGATACGCAGTATTTT.

The chain links TRBV4-2 to TRBJ2-5; TRBD2 agrees at 10 bases. Unmatched junction bases numbered 2, after V lost 0 bases and J lost 1 base. The CDR3 is made up of 16 amino acids. Germline CDR1 is LGHNA and CDR2 is YNFKEQ. This chain's CDR3 is CASSQELAGPQETQYF. CDR3 coding DNA: TGTGCCAGCAGCCAAGAACTAGCGGGACCCCAAGAGACCCAGTACTTC.

The chain recombines TRBV28 with TRBJ2-7; weak D call: TRBD2 (6 bases). The CDR3 is made up of 14 amino acids. Germline loops: CDR1 MDHEN, CDR2 SYDVKM. The V and J ends lost 8 bases and 2 bases respectively, with 16 bases between them. In nucleotides, the CDR3 is TGTGCCAGCGGGACGGAGGGAGAGGCCTACGAGCAGTACTTC. Its protein product is CASGTEGEAYEQYF.

This clone was recorded once. The V call is TRBV18, the J call TRBJ2-3; D not certain. Germline assignment: CDR1 KGHSH and CDR2 LQKENI. The V end lost 2 bases, the J end lost 6 bases, and 6 bases lay between the germline ends. This CDR3 contains 12 residues. The CDR3 region is CASSPMMDTQYF. In DNA form, the CDR3 reads TGTGCCAGCTCACCAATGATGGATACGCAGTATTTT. Supplemented by reference TRBV18 and TRBJ2-3, the full variable domain reads NAGVMQNPRHLVRRRGQEARLRCSPMKGHSHVYWYRQLPEEGLKFMVYLQKENIIDESGMPKERFSAEFPKEGPSILRIQQVVRGDSAAYFCASSPMMDTQYFGPGTRLTVL.

The chain recombines TRBV5-1 with TRBJ2-5; the match to TRBD2 covers 7 bases. This CDR3 spans 13 amino acids. J was trimmed by 4 bases and V by 2 bases; bases with no gene match: 2. Germline CDR1 reads SGHRS; CDR2 reads YFSETQ. CDR3 sequence (DNA): TGCGCCAGCAGCTTAACTAGCGTAGAGACCCAGTACTTC. It specifies CASSLTSVETQYF. Full variable domain (outside the CDR3, taken from reference TRBV5-1 and TRBJ2-5): KAGVTQTPRYLIKTRGQQVTLSCSPISGHRSVSWYQQTPGQGLQFLFEYFSETQRNKGNFPGRFSGRQFSNSRSEMNVSTLELGDSALYLCASSLTSVETQYFGPGTRLLVL.

This clone has only a few counts. The chain employs TRBV19 and TRBJ2-3; D may be TRBD1 (6 bases). Germline values: CDR1 LNHDA, CDR2 SQIVND (reference sequence). V was pared by 5 bases and J by 1 base, with 10 bases between. The CDR3 sequence is 14 residues long. The chain's CDR3 is CASSWAGGTDTQYF. In nucleotides, the CDR3 is TGTGCCAGTAGTTGGGCAGGGGGCACAGATACGCAGTATTTT.

The chain employs TRBV6-5 and TRBJ2-6; D gene uncertain. Germline loops: CDR1 MNHEY, CDR2 SVGAGI. The CDR3 has 14 residues. V dropped 2 bases and J dropped 4 bases, with 6 bases sitting between them. CDR3 amino acids: CASSYPGGANVLTF. CDR3 bases: TGTGCCAGCAGTTACCCCGGGGGGGCCAACGTCCTGACTTTC.

This clone was observed once. This sequence joins TRBV27 and TRBJ2-7; 10 nucleotides match TRBD2. The CDR3 contains 14 residues. Trimming removed 5 bases from V and 2 bases from J; junction bases left unmatched: 3. Per germline, CDR1 MNHEY and CDR2 SMNVEV (reference sequence). CDR3 in amino acids: CASSPGLAAYEQYF. CDR3 coding DNA: TGTGCCAGCAGTCCAGGACTAGCGGCCTACGAGCAGTACTTC.

A remark on this clone: This is likely a read error, given that the CDR3 carries no conserved phenylalanine or tryptophan at its end. The rearrangement links TRBV2 to TRBJ1-3; D is uncertain. This CDR3 region has 15 residues. Trimming stripped 7 bases from V and 1 base from J, with 14 bases between. The germline V gene has CDR1 SNHLY and CDR2 FYNNEI. The CDR3 loop is CASTPLGVSGNTIYV. The CDR3, as DNA: TGTGCCAGCACCCCCCTTGGGGTTTCTGGAAACACCATATATGTT.